This T cell receptor (beta chain) was recovered during a study of cytomegalovirus exposure and HLA in healthy donors. Whole-study findings and limits: Near-uniform donor sequencing depth was presumed by presence/absence analyses. CMV serostatus was the sole immune exposure data available.

This CDR3 is built from 15 residues. Germline trimming cut 4 bases from V and 2 bases from J; bases unmatched to any gene: 8. CDR1 and CDR2 from the germline V gene are SGHTS and YDEGEE. This clone was seen once. Its antigen remains unknown. 13 Jbeta primers and 60 Vbeta primers were used for the PCR. Here immunoSEQ multiplex PCR was the method, and the copy in TCRdb shows in-frame clones only, minus some. Seen here are under 200,000 clones, over 80% observed once, and the top ten hold roughly 6.3%. The clonotype comes from a male donor in good health and CMV-seropositive. The sample comprised PBMCs. The rearrangement joins TRBV5-8 to TRBJ2-5; 7 bases align to TRBD2. CDR3 sequence reads: CASSEGTSEQETQYF. In nucleotides, the CDR3 is TGTGCCAGCAGCGAGGGAACTAGCGAGCAAGAGACCCAGTACTTC. Using reference TRBV5-8 and TRBJ2-5 for the parts outside the CDR3, the full variable domain is EAGVTQSPTHLIKTRGQQATLRCSPISGHTSVYWYQQALGLGLQFLLWYDEGEERNRGNFPPRFSGRQFPNYSSELNVNALELEDSALYLCASSEGTSEQETQYFGPGTRLLVL.